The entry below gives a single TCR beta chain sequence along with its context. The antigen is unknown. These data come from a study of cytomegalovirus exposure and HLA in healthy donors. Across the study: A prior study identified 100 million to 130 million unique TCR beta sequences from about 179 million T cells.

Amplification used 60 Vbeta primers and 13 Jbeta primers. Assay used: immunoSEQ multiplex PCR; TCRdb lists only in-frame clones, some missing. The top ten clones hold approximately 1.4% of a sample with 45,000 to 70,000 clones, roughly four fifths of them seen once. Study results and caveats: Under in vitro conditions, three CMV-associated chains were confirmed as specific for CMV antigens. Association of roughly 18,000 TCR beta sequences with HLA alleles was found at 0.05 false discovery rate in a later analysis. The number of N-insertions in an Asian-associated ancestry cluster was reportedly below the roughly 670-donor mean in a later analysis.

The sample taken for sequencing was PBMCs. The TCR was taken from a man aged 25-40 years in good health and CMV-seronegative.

The CDR3 region is CASSSASQGLYEQYF. As DNA, the CDR3 is TGCGCCAGCAGCTCCGCTTCACAGGGTCTCTACGAGCAGTACTTC. The V gene is TRBV5-1, the J gene TRBJ2-5, with D perhaps matching TRBD1 (6 bases). Near its end, the DNA agrees better with TRBJ2-7, so the J call may be wrong. Germline lookup yields CDR1 SGHRS and CDR2 YFSETQ. The CDR3 has 15 residues.